The 5 T cell receptor beta chains in this list originate from one sample, sequenced in a study of cytomegalovirus exposure and HLA in healthy donors. Clones were read by immunoSEQ multiplex PCR, and TCRdb kept only the in-frame ones, dropping some. The sample yields 250,000 to 350,000 clones, approximately 90% seen once. Material for sequencing was PBMCs. These receptors were taken from a woman between 25 and 40 years old in good health and CMV-seropositive.

V gene TRBV7-6 combines with J gene TRBJ2-7; 8 bases match TRBD1. The germline CDR1 and CDR2 sequences are SGHVS and FNYEAQ. With 3 bases clipped from V and 6 bases from J, the junction kept 10 bases outside the gene matches. The CDR3 totals 15 residues. The CDR3 is CASSFITGGPGEQYF. In DNA, the CDR3 is TGTGCCAGCAGCTTTATAACAGGGGGACCTGGCGAGCAGTACTTC.

The chain recombines TRBV27 with TRBJ1-2; D perhaps matches TRBD1 (6 bases). Germline lookup yields CDR1 MNHEY and CDR2 SMNVEV (reference sequence). Trimming took off 3 bases at V and 8 bases at J, with 19 bases between the two ends. The length of the CDR3 is 15 residues. CDR3 sequence: CASSFHGGREKGYTF. The CDR3 DNA sequence: TGTGCCAGCAGTTTCCATGGGGGCAGGGAGAAGGGCTACACCTTC.

The rearrangement uses TRBV29-1 and TRBJ1-4, with 10 bases matching TRBD1. V shed 7 bases, J shed 7 bases, and the junction held 6 bases outside the gene matches. CDR3 length: 13 amino acids. Germline CDR1 SQVTM, CDR2 ANQGSEA. The CDR3 sequence: CSGGGTGAEKLFF. The CDR3 DNA reads as TGCAGCGGTGGAGGGACAGGGGCTGAAAAACTGTTTTTT. Complete variable domain (other parts from reference TRBV29-1 and TRBJ1-4): SAVISQKPSRDICQRGTSLTIQCQVDSQVTMMFWYRQQPGQSLTLIATANQGSEATYESGFVIDKFPISRPNLTFSTLTVSNMSPEDSSIYLCSGGGTGAEKLFFGSGTQLSVL.

The chain has TRBV6-1 and TRBJ2-1, with D perhaps TRBD2 (6 bases). The ends were cut back, 6 bases at V and 5 bases at J, with 8 bases in the middle. Germline V gene data show CDR1 as MNHNS and CDR2 as SASEGT. CDR3 length: 12 amino acids. CDR3 nucleotides: TGTGCCAGCAGGGGGGGAGACAATGAGCAGTTCTTC. Translation gives CASRGGDNEQFF.

The V gene is TRBV7-2, the J gene TRBJ2-7; 11 nucleotides align to TRBD2. The germline V gene has CDR1 SGHTA and CDR2 FQGNSA. This CDR3 is 16 amino acids long. In nucleotides, the CDR3 is TGTGCTAGCCGCGCCTCCTTTGGACTAGCGGGTATCGAGCAGTACTTC. Translated, it gives CASRASFGLAGIEQYF.